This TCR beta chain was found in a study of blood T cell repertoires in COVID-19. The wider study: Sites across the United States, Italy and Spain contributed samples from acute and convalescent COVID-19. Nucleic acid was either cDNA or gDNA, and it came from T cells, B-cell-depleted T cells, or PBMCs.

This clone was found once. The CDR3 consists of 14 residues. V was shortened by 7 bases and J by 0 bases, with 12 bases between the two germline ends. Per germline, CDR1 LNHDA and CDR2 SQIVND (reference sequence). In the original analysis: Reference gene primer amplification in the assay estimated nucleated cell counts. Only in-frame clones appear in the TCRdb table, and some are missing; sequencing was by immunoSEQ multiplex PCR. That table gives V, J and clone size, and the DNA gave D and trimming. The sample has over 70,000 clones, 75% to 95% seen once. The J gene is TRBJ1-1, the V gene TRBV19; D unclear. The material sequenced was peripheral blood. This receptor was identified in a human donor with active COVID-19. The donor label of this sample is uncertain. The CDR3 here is CASKVRSMNTEAFF. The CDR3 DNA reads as TGTGCCAGTAAAGTAAGGAGTATGAACACTGAAGCTTTCTTT.